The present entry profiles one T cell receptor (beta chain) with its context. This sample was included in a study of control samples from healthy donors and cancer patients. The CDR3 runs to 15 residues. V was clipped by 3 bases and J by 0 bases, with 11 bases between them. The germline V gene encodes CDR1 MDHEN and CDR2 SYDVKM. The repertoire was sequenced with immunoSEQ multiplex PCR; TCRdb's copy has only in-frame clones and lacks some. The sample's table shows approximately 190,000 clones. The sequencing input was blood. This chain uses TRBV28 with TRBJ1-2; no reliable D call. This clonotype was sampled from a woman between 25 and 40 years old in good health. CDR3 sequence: CASSFQDRANYGYTF. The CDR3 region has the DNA TGTGCCAGCAGTTTTCAGGACCGAGCTAACTATGGCTACACCTTC.